The 31 T cell receptor beta chains given below trace back to one sample, sequenced in a study of shared clonotypes between healthy human individuals. Sequencing used immunoSEQ multiplex PCR; TCRdb keeps in-frame clones, though not all of them. The data show around 750,000 clones, about 74% seen once. The sample comprised memory CD4+ T cells sorted from blood. Subset denoted: CD45RA-negative fraction. The receptor set was obtained from a woman between 25 and 40 years old in good health.

The CDR3 DNA sequence: TGTGCCTGGAACCTCGGACAGGGGGCAGCGGATACGCAGTATTTT. This encodes CAWNLGQGAADTQYF. The chain recombines TRBV30 with TRBJ2-3; 11 bases are a match to TRBD1. Germline lookup yields CDR1 GTSNPN and CDR2 SVGIG (reference sequence). The CDR3 consists of 15 residues. The V gene end was trimmed by 4 bases and the J gene end by 6 bases; junction bases not matched to a gene: 9.

This clone was recorded a few times. CDR3 in DNA: TGTGCCATCAGCCCGACAGGGGGCTTTAGCGGGAGAGAGGGAGATACGCAGTATTTT. As protein: CAISPTGGFSGREGDTQYF. This rearrangement joins TRBV10-3 to TRBJ2-3; TRBD1 is a possible D gene (10 bases). With 6 bases removed from V and 5 bases from J, the gap between germline ends came to 30 bases. The CDR3 covers 19 residues. Germline assignment: CDR1 ENHRY and CDR2 SYGVKD.

The chain links TRBV4-2 to TRBJ2-1; 9 nucleotides agree with TRBD2. V lost 0 bases and J lost 7; bases outside the gene matches: 4. The CDR3 extends over 15 amino acids. In germline, CDR1 is LGHNA, CDR2 YNFKEQ. The CDR3 DNA follows: TGTGCCAGCAGCCAAGACGGGACTAGCATTAATGAGCAGTTCTTC. Amino acid sequence: CASSQDGTSINEQFF.

The CDR3 reads CASSSGWRGSNTEAFF. The CDR3 bases are TGTGCCAGCAGCTCAGGATGGAGGGGGTCGAACACTGAAGCTTTCTTT. This chain joins TRBV7-8 and TRBJ1-1; TRBD1 might be the D (6 bases). V lost 4 bases and J 1 base, leaving 16 bases between the germline ends. Per the germline V gene, CDR1 is SGHVS and CDR2 is FQNEAQ. This CDR3 contains 16 residues.

The CDR3 nucleotides read TGTGCCACCCACCATGAGGACAGGGCTTATGGCTACACCTTC. Amino acid sequence: CATHHEDRAYGYTF. The rearrangement joins TRBV5-4 to TRBJ1-2; 8 bases are a match to TRBD1. This CDR3 has 14 residues. J gave up 5 bases and V 9 bases, and 12 bases lay outside the gene matches. Per the germline V gene, CDR1 is SGHNT and CDR2 is YYREEE (reference sequence).

The chain employs TRBV28 and TRBJ2-5; D might be TRBD2 (5 bases). V was trimmed by 2 bases and J by 5 bases, leaving 15 bases between them. The CDR3 consists of 15 residues. Germline V lookup: CDR1 MDHEN, CDR2 SYDVKM. The CDR3 nucleotides read TGTGCCAGCAGTTTAGGGTTCGCCGGGGAGGAGACCCAGTACTTC. Amino acid sequence: CASSLGFAGEETQYF.

The V call is TRBV4-1, the J call TRBJ2-1, with 9 bases matching TRBD2. V dropped 3 bases and J dropped 6; count of bases not matched to a gene: 9. Germline V gene lookup returns CDR1 MGHRA and CDR2 YSYEKL. The CDR3 has 16 residues. The CDR3 protein is CASSHTTLAGSNEQFF. CDR3 sequence (DNA): TGCGCCAGCAGCCACACCACGCTAGCGGGAAGCAATGAGCAGTTCTTC.

This clone was detected only a few times. The V gene is TRBV5-1, the J gene TRBJ1-2; TRBD1 matches 9 bases. The junction had 14 bases not matched to a gene; V was cut back by 4 bases and J by 4 bases. CDR3 length equals 17 residues. CDR1 SGHRS and CDR2 YFSETQ come from the germline V gene. The CDR3 reads CASSRGQGERISYGYTF. The CDR3 DNA is TGCGCCAGCAGCCGGGGACAGGGTGAACGAATTAGCTATGGCTACACCTTC.

V and J are TRBV5-1 and TRBJ1-2; D is unclear. The CDR3 is made up of 16 amino acids. V shed 0 bases and J shed 1 base, with 13 bases lying between them. CDR1 and CDR2 (germline): SGHRS, YFSETQ. CDR3 in amino acids: CASSLEQSILNYGYTF. The DNA for the CDR3 is TGCGCCAGCAGCTTGGAACAGAGCATCCTTAACTATGGCTACACCTTC.

To note about this clone: The junction departs from the called germline gene at one end, perhaps through a read error. The V and J genes are TRBV2 and TRBJ2-5; D is ambiguous. The CDR3 length is 12 residues. The germline V gene has CDR1 SNHLY and CDR2 FYNNEI. CDR3 nucleotide sequence: TGTGCCAGCAGTGAAATGGAAGAAACCCAGTACTTC. Translation: CASSEMEETQYF.

The DNA for the CDR3 is TGTGCCAGCAGTGAATGGTTCCTCTCGGTGTCCCAGCATTTT. It yields the protein CASSEWFLSVSQHF. The chain joins TRBV2 to TRBJ1-5; D gene unclear. V was clipped by 2 bases and J by 11 bases, with 16 bases between them. Looked up from germline, CDR1 is SNHLY and CDR2 is FYNNEI. The CDR3 is made up of 14 amino acids. The whole variable domain, remainder taken from reference TRBV2 and TRBJ1-5, is EPEVTQTPSHQVTQMGQEVILRCVPISNHLYFYWYRQILGQKVEFLVSFYNNEISEKSEIFDDQFSVERPDGSNFTLKIRSTKLEDSAMYFCASSEWFLSVSQHFGDGTRLSIL.

This chain joins TRBV6-5 and TRBJ2-6; D is uncertain. This CDR3 is built from 15 residues. V shed 6 bases and J shed 3 bases, with 12 bases lying between them. CDR1 MNHEY and CDR2 SVGAGI come from the germline V gene. For the CDR3, the DNA is TGTGCCAGCAGCCATAGACCAGTTGGGGCCAACGTCCTGACTTTC. Its protein product is CASSHRPVGANVLTF.

The V call is TRBV5-1, the J call TRBJ1-1; TRBD1 aligns across 9 bases. The length of the CDR3 is 15 residues. The ends lost 4 bases at V and 2 bases at J; junction bases unmatched: 6. Germline loops: CDR1 SGHRS, CDR2 YFSETQ. The CDR3 is CASSRGDRDNTEAFF. For the CDR3, the DNA is TGCGCCAGCAGCCGCGGGGACAGGGATAACACTGAAGCTTTCTTT.

The V call is TRBV11-2, the J call TRBJ2-6; TRBD1 is a possible D gene (6 bases). Trimming pared 1 base from V and 2 bases from J, leaving 6 bases between. Germline V CDR1 and CDR2: SGHAT, FQNNGV. CDR3 length: 15 residues. CDR3 in DNA: TGTGCCAGCAGCTTAGGGACAGCTGGGGCCAACGTCCTGACTTTC. It translates to CASSLGTAGANVLTF.

V gene TRBV6-1 combines with J gene TRBJ1-2, with D unresolved. V dropped 2 bases and J dropped 4 bases, with 11 bases sitting between them. This CDR3 region has 14 residues. CDR1 is MNHNS, CDR2 SASEGT, per germline. The CDR3 protein is CASSEPDTLYGYTF. CDR3 nucleotides: TGTGCCAGCAGTGAACCCGACACCCTCTATGGCTACACCTTC.

About this clone: Other DNA sequences in the sample encode the same CDR3. The chain combines TRBV19 with TRBJ2-6, with D maybe TRBD1 (6 bases). The CDR3 is 16 residues long. V was clipped by 0 bases and J by 2 bases, with 8 bases between them. Germline assignment: CDR1 LNHDA and CDR2 SQIVND (reference sequence). This CDR3 is CASSIDSGAGANVLTF. The CDR3 DNA follows: TGTGCCAGTAGTATAGATTCAGGGGCTGGGGCCAACGTCCTGACTTTC.

The V call is TRBV19, the J call TRBJ1-2, with D possibly matching TRBD1 (5 bases). The CDR3 totals 14 residues. Between the trimmed V and J ends, which lost 6 bases and 6 bases, there was a span of 17 bases. In germline, CDR1 is LNHDA, CDR2 SQIVND (reference sequence). In nucleotides, the CDR3 is TGTGCCAGTAGCGATGGGGCAGGGTTAAATGGCTACACCTTC. It translates to CASSDGAGLNGYTF. Supplemented by reference TRBV19 and TRBJ1-2, the full variable domain reads DGGITQSPKYLFRKEGQNVTLSCEQNLNHDAMYWYRQDPGQGLRLIYYSQIVNDFQKGDIAEGYSVSREKKESFPLTVTSAQKNPTAFYLCASSDGAGLNGYTFGSGTRLTVV.

The chain is built from TRBV19 and TRBJ2-1; perhaps TRBD2 as D (6 bases). CDR1 LNHDA and CDR2 SQIVND come from the germline V gene (reference sequence). Deletions cut 9 bases from V and 6 bases from J, with 21 bases between. The CDR3 has 15 amino acids. CDR3: CASAAEGRVGNEQFF. Here the CDR3 DNA reads TGTGCCAGCGCGGCGGAGGGCAGGGTGGGCAATGAGCAGTTCTTC.

V gene TRBV4-1 combines with J gene TRBJ2-1; 12 bases fit TRBD2. CDR1 and CDR2 (germline): MGHRA, YSYEKL. The V and J ends lost 2 bases and 9 bases, in that order; junction bases with no gene match: 8. The CDR3 spans 16 residues. CDR3 loop: CASSQTASGRASEQFF. CDR3 coding DNA: TGCGCCAGCAGCCAAACGGCTAGCGGGAGGGCCTCTGAGCAGTTCTTC.

The CDR3 DNA is TGTGCCAGCACCCCGGACAGTGCGTTTCGGCCCCAGCATTTT. Translating gives CASTPDSAFRPQHF. The V gene is TRBV6-6, the J gene TRBJ1-5, with D possibly matching TRBD1 (6 bases). The germline CDR1 and CDR2 sequences are MNHNY and SVGAGI (reference sequence). CDR3 size: 14 residues. Trimming left V 7 bases short and J 9 bases short, with 19 bases between.

This chain links TRBV6-5 with TRBJ2-3; unclear D gene. The CDR3 spans 14 residues. V gave up 2 bases and J gave up 3 bases, with 9 bases separating them. Germline CDR1 is MNHEY and CDR2 is SVGAGI. The CDR3 DNA reads as TGTGCCAGCAGTTACAGGGTAGCTACAGATACGCAGTATTTT. Its protein product is CASSYRVATDTQYF.

This sequence joins TRBV18 and TRBJ1-1; 7 bases agree with TRBD1. This CDR3 has 16 amino acids. Unmatched junction bases numbered 11, after V lost 3 bases and J lost 4 bases. Germline lookup yields CDR1 KGHSH and CDR2 LQKENI. The CDR3 loop reads CASSPPRKDRSTEAFF. The DNA of the CDR3 is TGTGCCAGCTCACCTCCACGGAAGGACAGGAGCACTGAAGCTTTCTTT.

This clone showed up just a few times. CDR3 in amino acids: CAISAAGAYNEQFF. DNA of the CDR3: TGTGCCATCAGTGCGGCGGGGGCATACAATGAGCAGTTCTTC. V usage is TRBV10-3 and J usage is TRBJ2-1, with D maybe TRBD2 (7 bases). Germline V gives CDR1 ENHRY, CDR2 SYGVKD. The CDR3 contains 14 residues. The V end lost 4 bases, the J end lost 4 bases, and 11 bases lay between the germline ends.

This clone was seen at least ten times. The rearrangement joins TRBV28 to TRBJ2-5; D is perhaps TRBD1 or TRBD2 (6 bases each). This CDR3 is 13 amino acids long. Trimming cost V 10 bases and J 5 bases, with 17 bases left between them. Germline V gene data show CDR1 as MDHEN and CDR2 as SYDVKM. This chain's CDR3 is CATLGGGRETQYF. CDR3 nucleotide sequence: TGTGCCACCCTAGGAGGGGGGAGGGAGACCCAGTACTTC.

V usage is TRBV7-2 and J usage is TRBJ1-1, with D possibly being TRBD1 (5 bases). Trimming cost V 3 bases and J 5 bases, with 16 bases left between them. CDR3 length equals 15 residues. Germline V gives CDR1 SGHTA, CDR2 FQGNSA. CDR3: CASSFVQGGGTEAFF. The CDR3 nucleotides read TGTGCCAGCAGCTTTGTTCAGGGCGGAGGAACTGAAGCTTTCTTT.

The rearrangement uses TRBV10-3 and TRBJ2-1; D may be TRBD2 (5 bases). CDR1 ENHRY and CDR2 SYGVKD come from the germline V gene. The CDR3 is 14 residues long. V dropped 6 bases and J dropped 2 bases, with 11 bases sitting between them. The CDR3 loop is CAIRRELPYNEQFF. CDR3 DNA: TGTGCCATCAGGAGGGAATTACCCTACAATGAGCAGTTCTTC.

CDR3 sequence: CASSQVGLAGVTRSTDTQYF. The DNA for the CDR3 is TGCGCCAGCAGCCAAGTTGGTCTAGCGGGAGTAACACGTAGCACAGATACGCAGTATTTT. The chain carries TRBV4-1 and TRBJ2-3; 10 positions agree with TRBD2. V shed 1 base and J 0 bases; nucleotides not matched to a gene: 13. CDR3 length: 20 amino acids. CDR1 is MGHRA, CDR2 YSYEKL, per germline.

The chain is built from TRBV6-5 and TRBJ1-2; 11 nucleotides match TRBD1. Germline values: CDR1 MNHEY, CDR2 SVGAGI. After removal of 7 bases from V and 7 bases from J, the junction contained 8 bases not matched to a gene. The CDR3 extends over 14 amino acids. The CDR3, as DNA: TGTGCCAGCAAACCGGGACAGGGGGTGGGTGGCTACACCTTC. Translating gives CASKPGQGVGGYTF.

CDR3 nucleotide sequence: TGCAGCGTTCCTACAGCGTACCAAGAGACCCAGTACTTC. Protein product: CSVPTAYQETQYF. V and J are TRBV29-1 and TRBJ2-5; no definite D call. The germline V gene encodes CDR1 SQVTM and CDR2 ANQGSEA. This CDR3 is 13 amino acids long. Trimming stripped 5 bases from V and 0 bases from J, with 10 bases between.

The genes are TRBV6-1 and TRBJ2-1; D gene ambiguous. The germline CDR1 and CDR2 sequences are MNHNS and SASEGT. The V and J ends lost 7 bases and 5 bases respectively, with 6 bases between them. This CDR3 is built from 11 residues. The CDR3 here is CASTINNEQFF. The CDR3 DNA reads as TGTGCCAGCACTATTAACAATGAGCAGTTCTTC.

V usage is TRBV7-9 and J usage is TRBJ2-5; D remains ambiguous. The germline V gene has CDR1 SEHNR and CDR2 FQNEAQ (reference sequence). This CDR3 is built from 14 residues. The V and J ends lost 3 bases and 1 base respectively, with 9 bases between them. CDR3 region: CASSFIGRQETQYF. The CDR3 DNA sequence: TGTGCCAGCAGCTTTATCGGCCGCCAAGAGACCCAGTACTTC.